The clone carrying this T cell receptor beta chain has only a few counts. As yet, its antigen is unknown. This entry belongs to a study of cytomegalovirus exposure and HLA in healthy donors. Findings and limits, study-wide: Beyond CMV serostatus, there was no information to go on about immune exposure. TCR beta sequences reportedly predicted the HLA-A and HLA-B alleles of most subjects accurately. Researchers counted roughly 160 TCR beta chains as cytomegalovirus-associated.

The CDR3 consists of 21 residues. Germline CDR1 LNHDA, CDR2 SQIVND (reference sequence). Trimming cost V 4 bases and J 0 bases, with 25 bases left between them. PCR used 60 Vbeta primers and 13 Jbeta primers. The table came from immunoSEQ multiplex PCR; TCRdb's copy has only in-frame clones and leaves some out. The sample has around 140,000 clones; about 64% are singletons. The V and J genes are TRBV19 and TRBJ2-6, with no clear D. The sample was PBMCs. The receptor comes from a woman aged 40 to 50 in good health and CMV-seronegative. The CDR3 loop reads CASSKVGRRTETNSGANVLTF. The CDR3 coding sequence is TGTGCCAGTAGTAAAGTTGGCAGGCGAACCGAAACAAACTCTGGGGCCAACGTCCTGACTTTC.